A selection of T cell receptor beta chains follows, all from one sample in a study of blood T cell repertoires in COVID-19. Assay: immunoSEQ multiplex PCR; the TCRdb copy retains only in-frame clones and omits some. This sample has 150,000 to 250,000 clones, with 94% found just once. Input material: peripheral blood. These receptors all stem from a man aged 25 to 45 with COVID-19, enrolled during active disease. The CDR3 runs from the conserved cysteine through the conserved F or W. Only part of the rows carry a size: once, few, many, or a class if the clone is expanded.

NA TRBV10-3 CATAGAGGNEKLFF
NA TRBV18 CASSPLEAIDSNTIYF
NA TRBV5-4 CASGPGTPNTGELFF
few TRBV30 CAWSATVTEAFF
NA TRBV9 CASSRDGNYGYTF
NA TRBV10-3 CAISEADRGYNEQFF
NA TRBV6-5 CASREEGFVTETQYF
NA TRBV30 CAWSQNGGAYEQYF
NA TRBV5-1 CASSPWEGRGGYTF
NA TRBV6-1 CASSELAGGELFF
NA TRBV21-1 CASADRGGCGYTF
NA TRBV24-1 CATSDLIRAWGGFQPQHF
NA TRBV19 CASSGGVSYNEQFF
NA TRBV6-5 CASSPGYGYTF
NA TRBV30 CAWSATQGASYNEQFF
once TRBV5-4 CASSLGPSGGYTF
NA TRBV19 CASRTGLAGYNEQFF
NA TRBV29-1 CSVEDWQGHGYTF
NA TRBV12-3/TRBV12-4 CASSLPQNTQYF
NA TRBV4-1 CATRGQGDGGYTF
NA TRBV18 CASSPQRGNSPLHF
NA TRBV9 CASSVVSPAGTGELFF
NA TRBV5-1 CASSLDEQVSKYEQYF
NA TRBV6-4 CASSVLAGSTDTQYF
NA TRBV11-2 CASSSLRDRVEQYF
NA TRBV24-1 CATTEDGRKWDMNTEAFF
once TRBV2 CASSSGGAGEQFF
NA TRBV12-3/TRBV12-4 CASSSGLNSPLHF
NA TRBV7-9 CASSPVRGGTDTQYF
NA TRBV30 CACSTGMSNEQFF
NA TRBV11-2 CASSPIDREDYEQYF
NA TRBV5-1 CASSSTRGSTDTQYF
NA TRBV12-5 CASGPQGGQETQYF
once TRBV28 CASSLGTGGFHEQYF
NA TRBV30 CAWSVNSGNTIYF
NA TRBV5-4 CASSLNRGGGSSTDTQYF
NA TRBV19 CASSPGREWGYTF
NA TRBV5-1 CASSLAGGDYNEQFF
NA TRBV7-7 CASSLVAGVQETQYF
NA TRBV6-6 CASSHNRGQGRRGTDTQYF
NA TRBV9 CASSVGQGIKADTQYF